Following are 15 T cell receptor beta chains from one sample sequenced in a study of T cells and Merkel cell carcinoma outcomes. Data came from immunoSEQ multiplex PCR; TCRdb stores just in-frame clones and leaves some out. The sample carries some 21,000 clones, over 70% recorded once. Sequencing used tumor tissue from Merkel cell carcinoma. The receptors shown here come from a human donor with Merkel cell carcinoma.

The chain is built from TRBV9 and TRBJ1-4, with TRBD1 matching 10 bases. Germline V CDR1 and CDR2: SGDLS, YYNGEE. The ends lost 4 bases at V and 8 bases at J; junction bases unmatched: 14. The CDR3 is made up of 17 amino acids. The CDR3 coding sequence is TGTGCCAGCAGCCTTGGGACAGGGGCTTTAATAGGCGAAAAACTGTTTTTT. This translates into CASSLGTGALIGEKLFF.

The chain employs TRBV10-3 and TRBJ2-7, with D perhaps TRBD2 (5 bases). The CDR3 loop spans 12 amino acids. V shed 6 bases and J shed 6 bases, with 12 bases lying between them. Looked up from germline, CDR1 is ENHRY and CDR2 is SYGVKD. The CDR3 reads CAISLGASEQYF. In DNA, the CDR3 is TGTGCCATCAGCCTGGGAGCCTCCGAGCAGTACTTC.

The chain links TRBV30 to TRBJ1-4, with TRBD1 as a possible D gene (6 bases). Germline V gene sequence: CDR1 GTSNPN, CDR2 SVGIG (reference sequence). This CDR3 spans 13 amino acids. The V end was cut by 5 bases, the J end by 8 bases, with 15 bases between. CDR3: CAWGVGGIEKLFF. The CDR3 bases are TGTGCCTGGGGGGTAGGGGGGATAGAAAAACTGTTTTTT.

This clone was picked up one time. The rearrangement uses TRBV5-6 and TRBJ2-1; D is perhaps TRBD2 (7 bases). CDR3 length: 15 amino acids. Germline CDR1 and CDR2: SGHDT and YYEEEE. The germline V and J ends were trimmed by 7 bases and 4 bases, with 18 bases remaining between them. CDR3 amino acids: CASEDCGGLYNEQFF. The CDR3, as DNA: TGTGCCAGCGAGGATTGCGGGGGCTTGTACAATGAGCAGTTCTTC.

The genes are TRBV5-6 and TRBJ2-5; 9 positions match TRBD1. Germline lookup yields CDR1 SGHDT and CDR2 YYEEEE. J gave up 8 bases and V 3 bases, and 8 bases lay outside the gene matches. This CDR3 has 14 residues. The CDR3 DNA sequence: TGTGCCAGCAGCTGGGGGACAGGGTGGTTTACCCAGTACTTC. This gives the protein CASSWGTGWFTQYF.

This clone occurred once. Other DNA sequences within the sample encode an identical CDR3. The chain carries TRBV11-2 and TRBJ2-7, with TRBD1 as a possible D gene (6 bases). Trimming stripped 4 bases from V and 4 bases from J, with 8 bases between. The CDR3 spans 12 residues. Germline CDR1 and CDR2: SGHAT and FQNNGV. The CDR3 protein is CASSSTGYEQYF. The CDR3 region has the DNA TGTGCCAGCAGCTCTACAGGGTACGAGCAGTACTTC.

The chain is built from TRBV5-1 and TRBJ1-6, with D hard to call. Trimming pared 2 bases from V and 7 bases from J, leaving 7 bases between. This CDR3 spans 13 amino acids. Per the germline V gene, CDR1 is SGHRS and CDR2 is YFSETQ. The CDR3 DNA is TGCGCCAGCAGCTTCGGCCCCAATTCACCCCTCCACTTT. This codes for CASSFGPNSPLHF. The full variable domain, its missing parts supplied by reference TRBV5-1 and TRBJ1-6, is KAGVTQTPRYLIKTRGQQVTLSCSPISGHRSVSWYQQTPGQGLQFLFEYFSETQRNKGNFPGRFSGRQFSNSRSEMNVSTLELGDSALYLCASSFGPNSPLHFGNGTRLTVT.

This chain uses TRBV7-6 with TRBJ2-3; D not resolved. The ends were cut back, 5 bases at V and 6 bases at J, with 15 bases in the middle. The germline V gene encodes CDR1 SGHVS and CDR2 FNYEAQ. CDR3 length: 14 amino acids. The CDR3 DNA sequence: TGTGCCAGCAGCCCCTATGTGGCGTCGGATACGCAGTATTTT. It encodes CASSPYVASDTQYF.

The chain links TRBV29-1 to TRBJ2-3; 15 bases are a match to TRBD2. The length of the CDR3 is 17 residues. The trim removed 4 bases at V and 11 bases at J, leaving 16 bases unmatched. CDR1 and CDR2 (germline): SQVTM, ANQGSEA. The CDR3 nucleotides read TGCAGCGTTGCGCCGGGACTAGCGGGAGGCCTAGGGGGGAGGCAGTATTTT. Protein sequence: CSVAPGLAGGLGGRQYF.

The rearrangement links TRBV7-8 to TRBJ2-5, with TRBD2 identical over 7 bases. CDR1 SGHVS and CDR2 FQNEAQ come from the germline V gene. V gave up 1 base and J gave up 5 bases; unmatched junction bases: 4. This CDR3 is 14 amino acids long. The CDR3 DNA is TGTGCCAGCAGCTTAGTTGGGAGGGGTGAGACCCAGTACTTC. Translation gives CASSLVGRGETQYF.

The chain links TRBV7-3 to TRBJ2-6, with D unresolved. The CDR3 is made up of 14 amino acids. V was pared by 3 bases and J by 0 bases, with 3 bases between. Germline values: CDR1 SGHTA, CDR2 FQGTGA. CDR3 in amino acids: CASSLGSGANVLTF. The CDR3 DNA reads TGTGCCAGCAGCTTGGGCTCTGGGGCCAACGTCCTGACTTTC.

V and J are TRBV18 and TRBJ2-7; no firm D call. CDR3 length equals 12 residues. Germline V gene lookup returns CDR1 KGHSH and CDR2 LQKENI. The ends were cut back, 2 bases at V and 7 bases at J, with 9 bases in the middle. The CDR3 DNA reads TGTGCCAGCTCACCAGATATTGGGGAGCAGTACTTC. This gives the protein CASSPDIGEQYF.

This clone was observed a single time. The chain links TRBV6-6 to TRBJ1-5; 8 bases match TRBD1. Germline loops: CDR1 MNHNY, CDR2 SVGAGI (reference sequence). V lost 5 bases to trimming and J lost 7 bases; unmatched junction nucleotides: 4. The CDR3 totals 13 residues. The DNA for the CDR3 is TGTGCCAGCAGTGGACAGGGTCGACAGCCCCAGCATTTT. Translating it yields CASSGQGRQPQHF.

This chain connects TRBV5-1 to TRBJ1-2, with unresolved D. The CDR3 runs to 15 residues. Germline loops: CDR1 SGHRS, CDR2 YFSETQ. Trimming shortened V by 2 bases and J by 0 bases, and 11 bases separated the two germline ends. The CDR3 DNA reads as TGCGCCAGCAGCTTTAGGGCAGGCTCTAACTATGGCTACACCTTC. This sequence encodes CASSFRAGSNYGYTF.

CDR3 sequence reads: CSVEEIFQETQYF. In DNA, the CDR3 is TGCAGCGTTGAAGAAATCTTCCAAGAGACCCAGTACTTC. The chain combines TRBV29-1 with TRBJ2-5; no firm D call. The V end was cut by 0 bases, the J end by 1 base, with 6 bases between. Germline V gene sequence: CDR1 SQVTM, CDR2 ANQGSEA. The CDR3 has 13 amino acids. Based on the CDR3 plus reference TRBV29-1 and TRBJ2-5, the full variable domain is SAVISQKPSRDICQRGTSLTIQCQVDSQVTMMFWYRQQPGQSLTLIATANQGSEATYESGFVIDKFPISRPNLTFSTLTVSNMSPEDSSIYLCSVEEIFQETQYFGPGTRLLVL.